This is a list of T cell receptor beta chains from one sample in a study of T cells in localized non-small cell lung cancer. Sequencing was performed with immunoSEQ multiplex PCR; in TCRdb, only in-frame clones are kept and a portion is missing. The table has almost 30,000 clones, roughly 91% seen once. Source: peripheral blood, taken before any cancer treatment. These receptors originate from a female donor at least 60 years old with stage III squamous cell lung carcinoma. Each CDR3 is given with its conserved first and last residue. Fields, in order: V gene, clone size, D gene, J gene, CDR3 protein, CDR3 DNA. A D gene is named only where the DNA matches it firmly. Some rows mark clone size as missing; the rest say once, few, many or name a class of expanded clone.

>TRBV5-1|-|-|TRBJ2-3
CASSFEWEDTQYF
TGCGCCAGCAGCTTTGAGTGGGAAGATACGCAGTATTTT
>TRBV18|few|TRBD1|TRBJ2-7
CASSPLEGGHEQYF
TGTGCCAGCTCACCACTTGAAGGGGGCCACGAGCAGTACTTC
>TRBV2|-|TRBD2|TRBJ2-3
CASRGSWGEGIDTQYF
TGTGCCAGCAGGGGAAGCTGGGGGGAGGGCATAGATACGCAGTATTTT
>TRBV11-2|-|TRBD2|TRBJ2-1
CASSLAGGRNEQFF
TGTGCCAGCAGCTTAGCGGGAGGCCGCAATGAGCAGTTCTTC
>TRBV27|-|TRBD1|TRBJ2-3
CASSSTLDRGIADTQYF
TGTGCCAGCAGTTCGACCCTCGACAGGGGGATAGCAGATACGCAGTATTTT
>TRBV7-9|few|TRBD1|TRBJ2-7
CASSLGEDRGSYEQYF
TGTGCCAGCAGCTTGGGAGAGGACAGGGGAAGCTACGAGCAGTACTTC
>TRBV21-1|-|-|TRBJ2-7
CASRGQGVNEQYF
TGTGCCAGCAGGGGACAGGGGGTCAATGAGCAGTACTTC
>TRBV29-1|-|-|TRBJ2-3
CSAERKTSTDTQYF
TGCAGTGCTGAGCGGAAAACTAGCACAGATACGCAGTATTTT
>TRBV20-1|-|-|TRBJ1-1
CSASRTAEAFF
TGCAGTGCTAGTCGGACAGCTGAAGCTTTCTTT
>TRBV6-1|-|-|TRBJ2-1
CASTESGQVYNEQFF
TGTGCCAGCACCGAGAGCGGTCAAGTCTACAATGAGCAGTTCTTC
>TRBV11-3|-|TRBD2|TRBJ2-5
CASSLDSGGGETQYF
TGTGCCAGCAGCTTAGATTCGGGAGGCGGGGAGACCCAGTACTTC
>TRBV21-1|-|-|TRBJ1-5
CASSKVSDQPQHF
TGTGCCAGCAGCAAAGTATCCGATCAGCCCCAGCATTTT
>TRBV7-2|-|-|TRBJ1-5
CASSLGRSNQPQHF
TGTGCCAGCAGCTTGGGAAGGAGCAATCAGCCCCAGCATTTT
>TRBV9|-|-|TRBJ1-1
CASSVATNTEAFF
TGTGCCAGCAGCGTAGCGACGAACACTGAAGCTTTCTTT
>TRBV6-5|-|-|TRBJ2-2
CASSPGTSTGELFF
TGTGCCAGCAGCCCGGGGACAAGCACCGGGGAGCTGTTTTTT
>TRBV4-2|-|TRBD1|TRBJ1-5
CASSPGTGRTWDQPQHF
TGTGCCAGCAGCCCTGGGACAGGGAGAACCTGGGATCAGCCCCAGCATTTT
>TRBV5-1|once|TRBD2|TRBJ2-7
CASSLASGRASYEQYF
TGCGCCAGCAGCTTAGCTAGCGGGAGGGCTTCCTACGAGCAGTACTTC